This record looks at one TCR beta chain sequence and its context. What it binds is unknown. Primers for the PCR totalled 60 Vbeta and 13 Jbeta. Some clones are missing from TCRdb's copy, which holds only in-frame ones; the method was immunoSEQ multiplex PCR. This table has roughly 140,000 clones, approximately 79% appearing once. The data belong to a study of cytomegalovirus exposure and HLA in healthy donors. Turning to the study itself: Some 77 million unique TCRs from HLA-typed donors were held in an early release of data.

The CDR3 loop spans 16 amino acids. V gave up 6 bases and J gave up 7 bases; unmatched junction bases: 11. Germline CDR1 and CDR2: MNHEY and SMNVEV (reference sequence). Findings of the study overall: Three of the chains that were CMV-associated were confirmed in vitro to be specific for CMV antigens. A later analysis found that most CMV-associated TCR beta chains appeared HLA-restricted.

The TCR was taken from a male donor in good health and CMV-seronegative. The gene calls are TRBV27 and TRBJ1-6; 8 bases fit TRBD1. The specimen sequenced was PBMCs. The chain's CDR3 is CASSHRTGSWNSPLHF. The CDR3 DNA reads TGTGCCAGCAGCCATCGGACAGGGTCCTGGAATTCACCCCTCCACTTT.